Presented here are 3 T cell receptor beta chains from one specimen sequenced in a study of T cell changes during pregnancy in multiple sclerosis (dated by TCRdb to between 2018 and 2020). Library prep was done by the immunoSEQ multiplex PCR assay. This is the immuneACCESS table as TCRdb keeps it, with only in-frame sequences that have V and J called. A part of the clones is gone; compared with another copy, unresolved V genes explain less than half, and the rest is unexplained. In this sample the table shows approximately 47,000 clones, around 90% of which occur a single time. The ten most abundant clones make up 1.9% of the sample. This material consisted of peripheral blood, taken in the first trimester of pregnancy. These receptors were collected from a female donor with multiple sclerosis, enrolled in a pregnancy study.

The rearrangement joins TRBV11-3 to TRBJ2-2; TRBD1 aligns across 7 bases. CDR1 and CDR2 (germline): SGHNT, YENEEA. The V segment lost 6 bases and the J segment 1 base; nucleotides outside the gene matches: 11. This CDR3 is 17 amino acids long. DNA of the CDR3: TGTGCCAGCAGTCCCTGGCCGAGACAGGGGAACACCGGGGAGCTGTTTTTT. Translation: CASSPWPRQGNTGELFF.

The chain uses TRBV10-1 and TRBJ2-4, with TRBD2 as a possible D gene (6 bases). Germline V gives CDR1 WNHNN, CDR2 SYGVQD (reference sequence). Trimming removed 0 bases from V and 1 base from J, with 16 bases in between. The CDR3 spans 18 residues. In DNA form, the CDR3 reads TGCGCCAGCAGTGAGTCGAGAGGGGCAGGGAGGGCCAAAAACATTCAGTACTTC. This encodes CASSESRGAGRAKNIQYF.

The J gene is TRBJ1-3, the V gene TRBV2; D remains ambiguous. Trimming took off 5 bases at V and 4 bases at J, with 21 bases between the two ends. The V gene's germline CDR1 is SNHLY and CDR2 FYNNEI. This CDR3 is built from 17 residues. CDR3 bases: TGTGCCAGCAGTACCGCCGACTTCCCCGAAGGAGGAAACACCATATATTTT. Its protein product is CASSTADFPEGGNTIYF.